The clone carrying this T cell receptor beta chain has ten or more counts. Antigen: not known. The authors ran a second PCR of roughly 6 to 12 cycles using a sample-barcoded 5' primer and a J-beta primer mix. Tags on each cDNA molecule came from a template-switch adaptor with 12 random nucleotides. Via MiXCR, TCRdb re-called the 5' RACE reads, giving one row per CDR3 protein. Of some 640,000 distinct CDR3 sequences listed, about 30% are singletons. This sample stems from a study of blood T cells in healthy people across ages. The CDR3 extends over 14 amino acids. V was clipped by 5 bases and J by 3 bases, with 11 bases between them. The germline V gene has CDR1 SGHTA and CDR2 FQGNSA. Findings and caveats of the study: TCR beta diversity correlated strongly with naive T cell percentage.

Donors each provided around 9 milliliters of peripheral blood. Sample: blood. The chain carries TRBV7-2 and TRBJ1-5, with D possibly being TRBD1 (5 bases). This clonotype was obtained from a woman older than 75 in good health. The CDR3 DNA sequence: TGTGCCAGCAGCGCACCGGGACTCAATCAGCCCCAGCATTTT. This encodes CASSAPGLNQPQHF.